A single sample gave rise to the 26 T cell receptor beta chains below, sequenced in a study of blood T cell repertoires in COVID-19. The method was immunoSEQ multiplex PCR; TCRdb's version includes in-frame clones alone and lacks a portion of them. The sample carries about 310,000 clones, 90% recorded once. The sample taken for sequencing was peripheral blood. The receptors were gathered from a woman between 40 and 50 years old with COVID-19, enrolled during active disease.

This clone has a single count. CDR3 in amino acids: CASSHEAGGLGTQYF. The CDR3, as DNA: TGTGCCAGCAGCCATGAAGCGGGGGGGCTTGGAACGCAGTATTTT. This sequence joins TRBV3-1 (or the pseudogene TRBV3-2) and TRBJ2-3; TRBD2 matches 10 bases. The CDR3 extends over 15 amino acids. Unmatched junction bases numbered 9, after V lost 3 bases and J lost 9 bases. The germline gives CDR1 LGHDT, CDR2 YNNKEL (reference sequence).

This chain uses TRBV5-8 with TRBJ2-6; no firm D call. This CDR3 has 14 amino acids. The V and J ends lost 1 base and 0 bases respectively, with 2 bases between them. From germline, CDR1 is SGHTS and CDR2 YDEGEE. The CDR3 here is CASSLLSGANVLTF. CDR3 coding DNA: TGTGCCAGCAGCTTGCTCTCTGGGGCCAACGTCCTGACTTTC.

V and J are TRBV23-1 and TRBJ2-6; D is unclear. TRBV23-1 counts as an open reading frame of uncertain function. The CDR3 covers 19 residues. V was shortened by 4 bases and J by 4 bases, with 23 bases between the two germline ends. Here the CDR3 reads CASSRAAPSGREGANVLTF. The CDR3 DNA follows: TGCGCCAGCAGTCGGGCAGCCCCCTCCGGCCGAGAGGGGGCCAACGTCCTGACTTTC.

This clone has just one count. The chain has TRBV6-6 and TRBJ2-3; 7 bases map to TRBD1. J gave up 0 bases and V 1 base, and 1 base lay outside the gene matches. Looked up from germline, CDR1 is MNHNY and CDR2 is SVGAGI (reference sequence). This CDR3 is built from 15 residues. The CDR3 coding sequence is TGTGCCAGCAGTTACTGGGACAGCAGCACAGATACGCAGTATTTT. This encodes CASSYWDSSTDTQYF.

This chain connects TRBV29-1 to TRBJ1-2; 8 bases fit TRBD1. Germline V gives CDR1 SQVTM, CDR2 ANQGSEA. The CDR3 contains 14 residues. V dropped 3 bases and J dropped 4; count of bases not matched to a gene: 7. CDR3 region: CSVDQDRAGYGYTF. The CDR3 DNA sequence: TGCAGCGTTGATCAGGACAGGGCCGGCTATGGCTACACCTTC.

The V and J genes are TRBV19 and TRBJ2-5; TRBD2 agrees at 12 bases. The CDR3 is 19 amino acids. Losses at the gene ends were 5 bases for V and 5 bases for J; bases not matched to a gene: 18. Looked up from germline, CDR1 is LNHDA and CDR2 is SQIVND (reference sequence). CDR3 residues: CASSVLVTSGRIGSETQYF. DNA for the CDR3: TGTGCCAGTAGTGTGTTGGTGACTAGCGGGAGAATAGGGTCTGAGACCCAGTACTTC.

The chain links TRBV5-6 to TRBJ2-6; D not resolved. The CDR3 totals 15 residues. CDR1 SGHDT and CDR2 YYEEEE come from the germline V gene. V shed 4 bases and J shed 0 bases, with 8 bases lying between them. DNA for the CDR3: TGTGCCAGCAGCCGCGTAAACTCTGGGGCCAACGTCCTGACTTTC. It translates to CASSRVNSGANVLTF.

The genes are TRBV9 and TRBJ2-5; D is unclear. V lost 3 bases and J 7 bases, leaving 7 bases between the germline ends. The CDR3 runs 11 residues. In germline, CDR1 is SGDLS, CDR2 YYNGEE. The CDR3 nucleotides are TGTGCCAGCAGCGATGCTAGGACCCAGTACTTC. It specifies CASSDARTQYF.

J is TRBJ2-2 and V is TRBV7-2, with D maybe TRBD2 (5 bases). V lost 5 bases, J lost 2 bases, and 18 bases lay in between. This CDR3 is 17 amino acids long. CDR1 and CDR2 from the germline V gene are SGHTA and FQGNSA. For the CDR3, the DNA is TGTGCCAGCAGCCCGAGGAAGGGAGAGGGAAACACCGGGGAGCTGTTTTTT. As protein: CASSPRKGEGNTGELFF.

The chain uses TRBV7-9 and TRBJ1-4, with D unresolved. This CDR3 is built from 16 residues. Looked up from germline, CDR1 is SEHNR and CDR2 is FQNEAQ (reference sequence). V was trimmed by 5 bases and J by 6 bases, leaving 19 bases between them. The CDR3 sequence: CASSPRSSGIDEKLFF. The CDR3 bases are TGTGCCAGCAGCCCGAGATCCTCGGGTATAGATGAAAAACTGTTTTTT. The variable domain in full, completed from reference TRBV7-9 and TRBJ1-4, reads DTGVSQNPRHKITKRGQNVTFRCDPISEHNRLYWYRQTLGQGPEFLTYFQNEAQLEKSRLLSDRFSAERPKGSFSTLEIQRTEQGDSAMYLCASSPRSSGIDEKLFFGSGTQLSVL.

There are a few counts of this clone. Other DNA sequences in the sample encode the same CDR3. This chain connects TRBV2 to TRBJ2-2, with D tentatively TRBD1 (5 bases). CDR1 and CDR2 (germline): SNHLY, FYNNEI. The CDR3 spans 13 residues. V was trimmed by 8 bases and J by 0 bases, leaving 7 bases between them. For the CDR3, the DNA is TGTGCCAGCCGACAGACGAACACCGGGGAGCTGTTTTTT. This codes for CASRQTNTGELFF.

The chain is built from TRBV27 and TRBJ1-6, with D perhaps TRBD1 (6 bases). The germline CDR1 and CDR2 sequences are MNHEY and SMNVEV (reference sequence). The V gene lost 6 bases and the J gene lost 0 bases, with 15 bases spanning the gap. The CDR3 loop spans 17 amino acids. The CDR3 protein is CASSPRGSSSYNSPLHF. The CDR3 nucleotides are TGTGCCAGCAGCCCTAGGGGGAGTAGCTCCTATAATTCACCCCTCCACTTT.

CDR3 amino acids: CASSGLWTGGYEQYF. CDR3 in DNA: TGTGCCAGTAGTGGGCTTTGGACGGGCGGGTACGAGCAGTACTTC. The J gene is TRBJ2-7, the V gene TRBV19; D is possibly TRBD2 (5 bases). The CDR3 has 15 amino acids. V dropped 5 bases and J dropped 4 bases, with 18 bases sitting between them. In germline, CDR1 is LNHDA, CDR2 SQIVND (reference sequence).

The CDR3 here is CASFRQGENTEAFF. Written as DNA, the CDR3 is TGTGCCAGTTTCCGACAGGGGGAGAACACTGAAGCTTTCTTT. The chain employs TRBV19 and TRBJ1-1; 9 bases line up with TRBD1. The CDR3 consists of 14 residues. CDR1 is LNHDA, CDR2 SQIVND, per germline (reference sequence). V trimming: 8 bases; J trimming: 1 base; junction bases outside the gene matches: 5.

This chain connects TRBV7-2 to TRBJ2-1; 14 bases fit TRBD2. CDR1 is SGHTA, CDR2 FQGNSA, per germline. This CDR3 comprises 14 residues. V shed 5 bases, J shed 12 bases, and the junction held 6 bases outside the gene matches. For the CDR3, the DNA is TGTGCCAGCAGCCATGGACTAGCGGGAGGTTTGCAGTTCTTC. As protein: CASSHGLAGGLQFF. The variable domain in full, with the rest retrieved from reference TRBV7-2 and TRBJ2-1, is GAGVSQSPSNKVTEKGKDVELRCDPISGHTALYWYRQSLGQGLEFLIYFQGNSAPDKSGLPSDRFSAERTGGSVSTLTIQRTQQEDSAVYLCASSHGLAGGLQFFGPGTRLTVL.

The V call is TRBV18, the J call TRBJ1-1, with D uncertain. The CDR3 contains 16 residues. Germline values: CDR1 KGHSH, CDR2 LQKENI. The V end lost 4 bases, the J end lost 3 bases, and 18 bases lay between the germline ends. CDR3 nucleotide sequence: TGTGCCAGCTCACTCACGGAAATAGCGTGGGACACTGAAGCTTTCTTT. Its translation is CASSLTEIAWDTEAFF. The entire variable domain, with the rest obtained from reference TRBV18 and TRBJ1-1, is as follows: NAGVMQNPRHLVRRRGQEARLRCSPMKGHSHVYWYRQLPEEGLKFMVYLQKENIIDESGMPKERFSAEFPKEGPSILRIQQVVRGDSAAYFCASSLTEIAWDTEAFFGQGTRLTVV.

This chain links TRBV27 with TRBJ2-3, with a possible D match to TRBD1 (5 bases). This CDR3 region has 18 residues. Germline CDR1 is MNHEY and CDR2 is SMNVEV (reference sequence). V shed 0 bases and J shed 4 bases, with 20 bases lying between them. CDR3 bases: TGTGCCAGCAGTTTATCGGGGTCCGTCTTTTGGGGCGCAGATACGCAGTATTTT. Its translation is CASSLSGSVFWGADTQYF.

In this sample, this clone turned up once. This chain links TRBV6-2 or TRBV6-3 with TRBJ1-2; D is possibly TRBD1 (5 bases). Trimming cost V 5 bases and J 4 bases, with 11 bases left between them. The CDR3 loop spans 13 amino acids. Germline lookup yields CDR1 MNHEY and CDR2 SVGEGT. In DNA form, the CDR3 reads TGTGCCAGCAGTCCGCGGACACTCTATGGCTACACCTTC. Protein sequence: CASSPRTLYGYTF.

The chain couples TRBV5-1 to TRBJ1-1; 10 bases are a match to TRBD1. CDR3 length: 14 amino acids. Germline CDR1 and CDR2: SGHRS and YFSETQ. With V trimmed by 0 bases and J by 4 bases, 0 bases remained unmatched. The CDR3 sequence: CASSLGTGGTEAFF. DNA of the CDR3: TGCGCCAGCAGCTTGGGGACAGGGGGCACTGAAGCTTTCTTT.

This chain uses TRBV7-9 with TRBJ1-1, with D perhaps matching TRBD1 (6 bases). CDR3 length: 14 residues. Trimming shortened V by 6 bases and J by 0 bases, and 11 bases separated the two germline ends. Germline V gene data show CDR1 as SEHNR and CDR2 as FQNEAQ (reference sequence). The chain's CDR3 is CASSGNRVNTEAFF. For the CDR3, the DNA is TGTGCCAGCAGTGGGAACAGGGTGAACACTGAAGCTTTCTTT.

CDR3 protein: CASSRAGDEKLFF. CDR3 bases: TGTGCCAGCAGCCGGGCAGGGGATGAAAAACTGTTTTTT. The chain joins TRBV7-9 to TRBJ1-4; weak D call: TRBD1 (6 bases). The CDR3 covers 13 residues. Germline CDR1 and CDR2: SEHNR and FQNEAQ (reference sequence). The ends were cut back, 5 bases at V and 6 bases at J, with 10 bases in the middle.

The chain employs TRBV18 and TRBJ2-5, with 7 bases matching TRBD1. There are 14 residues in the CDR3. CDR1 is KGHSH, CDR2 LQKENI, per germline. J gave up 4 bases and V 3 bases, and 5 bases lay outside the gene matches. CDR3 sequence reads: CASSPLTGRETQYF. CDR3 bases: TGTGCCAGCTCACCGCTGACAGGGAGAGAGACCCAGTACTTC.

This clone turned up a few times. The chain links TRBV27 to TRBJ1-6; 8 nucleotides agree with TRBD1. Germline V gene sequence: CDR1 MNHEY, CDR2 SMNVEV (reference sequence). V lost 2 bases, J lost 4 bases, and 1 base stayed unmatched. The CDR3 runs to 15 residues. The CDR3 loop reads CASSLDRGYNSPLHF. The CDR3 DNA sequence: TGTGCCAGCAGTTTAGACAGGGGTTATAATTCACCCCTCCACTTT.

As for this clone: One junction end disagrees with the germline gene, perhaps due to a read error. The rearrangement uses TRBV10-3 and TRBJ2-5; maybe TRBD2 (6 bases). This CDR3 is built from 13 residues. Germline V gives CDR1 ENHRY, CDR2 SYGVKD. This chain's CDR3 is CAISEGLQETQYF. The CDR3 DNA sequence: TGTGCCATCAGTGAGGGACTACAAGAAACCCAGTACTTC.

The chain uses TRBV5-1 and TRBJ2-1; the D gene is possibly TRBD1 (5 bases). V lost 0 bases, J lost 6 bases, and 13 bases lay in between. Germline values: CDR1 SGHRS, CDR2 YFSETQ. This CDR3 is 15 amino acids long. The CDR3 spells CASSLGQGSSNEQFF. Written as DNA, the CDR3 is TGCGCCAGCAGCTTGGGGCAGGGTTCTTCCAATGAGCAGTTCTTC.

This chain links TRBV9 with TRBJ1-6; 9 positions agree with TRBD1. V gave up 6 bases and J gave up 8 bases; unmatched junction bases: 6. Germline assignment: CDR1 SGDLS and CDR2 YYNGEE. This CDR3 contains 14 residues. The CDR3 reads CASMRGQGDSPLHF. For the CDR3, the DNA is TGTGCCAGCATGAGGGGACAGGGAGATTCACCCCTCCACTTT.